This TCR beta chain was found in a study of blood T cells in healthy people across ages. Study-level points and caveats: Bulk PBMC profiling left naive and antigen-experienced comparisons inconclusive. More naive CD4+ cells and higher diversity marked long-lived donors relative to aged donors.

A J-beta primer mix and a sample-barcoded 5' primer were used in a second PCR of roughly 7 to 12 cycles. MiXCR, applied by TCRdb to the 5' RACE reads, yields one record per CDR3 protein. The sample consists of about 290,000 distinct CDR3 sequences, 25% to 30% of them appearing once. As to this clonotype: What it binds is not known.

This CDR3 has 12 residues. Per germline, CDR1 DFQATT and CDR2 SNEGSKA (reference sequence). The germline V and J ends were trimmed by 6 bases and 13 bases, with 18 bases remaining between them. The specimen was blood. This clonotype originated in a woman between 65 and 79 years old in good health. V and J are TRBV20-1 and TRBJ1-4, with TRBD1 as a possible D gene (5 bases). CDR3 DNA: TGCAGTGCGAATGGCCGGGGCGCTAGACTGTTTTTT. It encodes CSANGRGARLFF.